Listed below are T cell receptor beta chains from one sample, sequenced in a study of blood T cell repertoires in COVID-19. Data came from immunoSEQ multiplex PCR; TCRdb stores just in-frame clones and leaves some out. The sample includes about 290,000 clones, about 89% of them seen just once. The source material was PBMCs or T cells enriched from blood (not recorded which). The receptors were gathered from a woman aged 40 to 50 who had recovered from COVID-19. CDR3s include the opening cysteine and the closing phenylalanine or tryptophan. D genes are given only for firm matches. Some rows have no size entry. The others give once, few or many, or a class for an expanded clone.

abundance,v_gene,len,j_gene,d_gene,CDR3nt,CDR3aa
.,TRBV12-3/TRBV12-4,13,TRBJ1-4,TRBD1,TGTGCCAGCAGTTGGGGACAGATGGAAAAACTGTTTTTT,CASSWGQMEKLFF
few,TRBV5-1,15,TRBJ1-6,TRBD1,TGCGCCAGCAGCTCGGACAGGGGGCATAATTCACCCCTCCACTTT,CASSSDRGHNSPLHF
.,TRBV3-1/TRBV3-2,16,TRBJ1-2,.,TGTGCCAGCAGCCCCAGGCCGGGACACACCTTCTATGGCTACACCTTC,CASSPRPGHTFYGYTF
few,TRBV7-8,14,TRBJ2-7,.,TGTGCCAGCAGCTTAGATGCGATCTCCTACGAGCAGTACTTC,CASSLDAISYEQYF
.,TRBV2,14,TRBJ2-5,.,TGTGCCAGCAAACGGAGTAAAACCCAAGAGACCCAGTACTTC,CASKRSKTQETQYF
.,TRBV19,15,TRBJ1-1,TRBD1,TGTGCCACCCGAGGGGGGACAGGAAAAGATCCAAGAGCTTTCTTT,CATRGGTGKDPRAFF
.,TRBV9,15,TRBJ1-1,.,TGTGCCAGCAGCATTAGCGGCGCGGGGGACACTGAAGCTTTCTTT,CASSISGAGDTEAFF
few,TRBV27,16,TRBJ2-1,TRBD2,TGTGCCAGCAGTTCCCCTCGACTAGCGGGAGGGCGTCAGCAGTTCTTC,CASSSPRLAGGRQQFF
.,TRBV5-1,14,TRBJ1-1,.,TGCGCCAGCAGCTTCGACAGTATGGGCACTGAAGCTTTCTTT,CASSFDSMGTEAFF
.,TRBV11-2,11,TRBJ2-7,.,TGTGCCAGCAGCTGGGGGACAGAGCAGTACTTC,CASSWGTEQYF
once,TRBV5-4,14,TRBJ1-2,.,TGTGCCAGCAGCGCAGGTCAGGGAAGTTGGGGCTACACCTTC,CASSAGQGSWGYTF
.,TRBV5-5,13,TRBJ1-2,.,TGTGCCAGCAGCTTGGGACAGAACTATGGCTACACCTTC,CASSLGQNYGYTF
once,TRBV7-3,15,TRBJ2-7,.,TGTGCCAGCAGTTACCACAACAGGTCTACCTACGAGCAGTACTTC,CASSYHNRSTYEQYF
.,TRBV10-2,14,TRBJ2-1,TRBD2,TGCGCCAGCAGGCTAGCGGGTTCCTACAATGAGCAGTTCTTC,CASRLAGSYNEQFF
.,TRBV9,16,TRBJ2-5,.,TGTGCCAGCAGCCCCCTACCTCTGGGGGGCCAAGAGACCCAGTACTTC,CASSPLPLGGQETQYF
.,TRBV7-8,14,TRBJ2-2,.,TGTGCCAGCAGCCCCAGGGCGAACACCGGGGAGCTGTTTTTT,CASSPRANTGELFF
once,TRBV30,15,TRBJ1-6,TRBD1,TGTGCCTGGGACCCTACCGGGACAGGGGATACACCCCTCCACTTT,CAWDPTGTGDTPLHF
.,TRBV7-3,12,TRBJ1-1,.,TGTGCCAGCAGCCCGCCAGCGCTCGGAGCTTTCTTT,CASSPPALGAFF
once,TRBV7-3,16,TRBJ2-3,TRBD2,TGTGCCAGCAGCTCCCTTCGACTAGCACTTACAGATACGCAGTATTTT,CASSSLRLALTDTQYF
.,TRBV10-2,15,TRBJ2-5,TRBD1,TGCGCCAGCAGCATAATCCGGGACAGACAAGAGACCCAGTACTTC,CASSIIRDRQETQYF
.,TRBV18,14,TRBJ2-5,TRBD1,TGTGCCAGCTCACCACCGGGACAGCAAGAGACCCAGTACTTC,CASSPPGQQETQYF
.,TRBV29-1,12,TRBJ2-5,.,TGCAGCGTGCACACTAGCCGGGAGACCCAGTACTTC,CSVHTSRETQYF
.,TRBV5-4,13,TRBJ1-2,.,TGTGCCAGCAGGGCAGGGTATGACTATGGCTACACCTTC,CASRAGYDYGYTF
once,TRBV4-3,15,TRBJ1-2,.,TGCGCCAGCAGCCAAGACAGGGGAAGATCAAACGGCTACACCTTC,CASSQDRGRSNGYTF